This TCR beta chain emerged from a study of blood T cell repertoires in COVID-19. V was cut by 5 bases and J by 0 bases, with 20 bases left in between. There are 18 residues in the CDR3. CDR1 and CDR2 from the germline V gene are LNHDA and SQIVND (reference sequence). Recruitment covered under 25 US areas and drew participants whose ages spanned roughly 18 to 95 years. Measured with immunoSEQ multiplex PCR; TCRdb has only the in-frame clones, and not every one. The sample carries 300,000 to 400,000 clones, 85% to 95% recorded once. V and J are TRBV19 and TRBJ2-1; a weak D match, TRBD1 (5 bases). Input material: PBMCs or T cells enriched from blood (not recorded which). The sequence was obtained from a woman between 25 and 40 years old who had been exposed to COVID-19. The CDR3 loop reads CASSSTRDWSRSYNEQFF. DNA for the CDR3: TGTGCCAGTAGTTCGACCAGGGATTGGAGCCGCTCCTACAATGAGCAGTTCTTC.